The 19 T cell receptor beta chains below all came from one sample that was sequenced in a study of T cell responses to AZD1222 COVID-19 vaccine. Clones were sequenced by immunoSEQ multiplex PCR, and TCRdb holds only the in-frame ones, with some missing. The table includes around 190,000 clones, 88% detected once. The source material was peripheral blood, sampled on day 0 of AZD1222 vaccination. The receptors were sampled from an adult in good health.

This chain joins TRBV11-2 and TRBJ2-3; 8 positions agree with TRBD1. The CDR3 is made up of 17 amino acids. Per germline, CDR1 SGHAT and CDR2 FQNNGV. The V segment lost 0 bases and the J segment 4 bases; nucleotides outside the gene matches: 9. The CDR3 spells CASSLEVGRGRADTQYF. The CDR3 DNA reads as TGTGCCAGCAGCTTAGAGGTCGGCAGGGGGCGCGCAGATACGCAGTATTTT.

The V call is TRBV7-6, the J call TRBJ2-5, with D hard to call. The CDR3 runs to 16 residues. Between the trimmed V and J ends, which lost 1 base and 2 bases, there was a span of 14 bases. Germline V lookup: CDR1 SGHVS, CDR2 FNYEAQ. The CDR3 sequence is CASSLGWPLSQETQYF. The CDR3 DNA follows: TGTGCCAGCAGCTTAGGGTGGCCACTGAGTCAAGAGACCCAGTACTTC.

In DNA form, the CDR3 reads TGTGCCAGCAGTTACAGGGGACTAGCGGGGGCGTTCAATGAGCAGTTCTTC. Protein sequence: CASSYRGLAGAFNEQFF. The chain is built from TRBV6-2 or TRBV6-3 and TRBJ2-1; 14 positions agree with TRBD2. CDR3 length: 17 amino acids. Germline CDR1 is MNHEY and CDR2 is SVGEGT. With V trimmed by 2 bases and J by 6 bases, 6 bases remained unmatched.

The chain is built from TRBV5-4 and TRBJ2-1; 12 nucleotides align to TRBD1. The CDR3 is made up of 16 amino acids. Germline values: CDR1 SGHNT, CDR2 YYREEE (reference sequence). With V trimmed by 0 bases and J by 9 bases, 7 bases remained unmatched. The CDR3 sequence is CASSLAGTGGWGEQFF. In nucleotides, the CDR3 is TGTGCCAGCAGCTTGGCCGGGACAGGGGGCTGGGGTGAGCAGTTCTTC.

The V gene is TRBV6-6, the J gene TRBJ1-5, with a tentative D call TRBD1 (6 bases). Germline assignment: CDR1 MNHNY and CDR2 SVGAGI (reference sequence). This CDR3 is 15 amino acids long. Trimming left V 7 bases short and J 1 base short, with 14 bases between. CDR3 loop: CASTLGDISNQPQHF. The DNA of the CDR3 is TGTGCCAGCACCCTCGGGGACATAAGCAATCAGCCCCAGCATTTT.

This sequence joins TRBV2 and TRBJ2-7; maybe TRBD2 (6 bases). The CDR3 sequence is 15 residues long. Germline V gene sequence: CDR1 SNHLY, CDR2 FYNNEI. The ends were cut back, 1 base at V and 3 bases at J, with 13 bases in the middle. CDR3 sequence (DNA): TGTGCCAGCAGTGAAGAGGAGGGCAGAATCTACGAGCAGTACTTC. It yields the protein CASSEEEGRIYEQYF.

The count of this clone is one. The genes are TRBV11-2 and TRBJ1-5; 7 bases align to TRBD1. Germline V gene data show CDR1 as SGHAT and CDR2 as FQNNGV. The CDR3 has 14 residues. V dropped 5 bases and J dropped 3; count of bases not matched to a gene: 4. This chain's CDR3 is CASSRDSLNQPQHF. The CDR3 DNA reads as TGTGCCAGCAGCAGGGACAGCCTCAATCAGCCCCAGCATTTT. Full variable domain (missing parts from reference TRBV11-2 and TRBJ1-5): EAGVAQSPRYKIIEKRQSVAFWCNPISGHATLYWYQQILGQGPKLLIQFQNNGVVDDSQLPKDRFSAERLKGVDSTLKIQPAKLEDSAVYLCASSRDSLNQPQHFGDGTRLSIL.

Here the CDR3 DNA reads TGTGCCAGTAGTATAAGGGACACAAGCTACGAGCAGTACTTC. It specifies CASSIRDTSYEQYF. The chain is built from TRBV19 and TRBJ2-7; tentatively, D is TRBD1 (6 bases). The CDR3 has 14 amino acids. Trimming removed 2 bases at V and 3 bases at J, with 11 bases between. Germline-derived CDR1 and CDR2 are LNHDA and SQIVND (reference sequence). The complete variable domain, with remaining parts taken from reference TRBV19 and TRBJ2-7, reads DGGITQSPKYLFRKEGQNVTLSCEQNLNHDAMYWYRQDPGQGLRLIYYSQIVNDFQKGDIAEGYSVSREKKESFPLTVTSAQKNPTAFYLCASSIRDTSYEQYFGPGTRLTVT.

The chain is built from TRBV3-1 (or the pseudogene TRBV3-2) and TRBJ1-6; 9 bases match TRBD1. CDR3 length equals 15 residues. In germline, CDR1 is LGHDT, CDR2 YNNKEL (reference sequence). Germline trimming cut 4 bases from V and 10 bases from J; bases unmatched to any gene: 8. CDR3 nucleotides: TGTGCCAGCAGCCTCGCGACAGGGGGATTCTCACCCCTCCACTTT. This translates into CASSLATGGFSPLHF.

This clone was observed a single time. V and J are TRBV7-2 and TRBJ2-2; maybe TRBD2 (5 bases). Germline-derived CDR1 and CDR2 are SGHTA and FQGNSA. This CDR3 spans 14 amino acids. With 1 base removed from V and 7 bases from J, the gap between germline ends came to 10 bases. The CDR3 spells CASSLVPRGGELFF. Written as DNA, the CDR3 is TGTGCCAGCAGCTTAGTACCCCGGGGCGGGGAGCTGTTTTTT.

In this sample, this clone turned up a few times. The chain is built from TRBV20-1 and TRBJ1-1; D is unclear. V was shortened by 3 bases and J by 12 bases, with 8 bases between the two germline ends. The CDR3 totals 9 residues. The germline CDR1 and CDR2 sequences are DFQATT and SNEGSKA (reference sequence). The DNA for the CDR3 is TGCAGTGCTAGCCCCGCGTCTTTCTTT. Its protein product is CSASPASFF.

In its sample, this clone was seen once. This sequence joins TRBV6-5 and TRBJ2-2, with D possibly TRBD1 on 6 matching bases. The V end lost 6 bases, the J end lost 10 bases, and 15 bases lay between the germline ends. The V gene's germline CDR1 is MNHEY and CDR2 SVGAGI. The CDR3 runs 13 residues. Here the CDR3 DNA reads TGTGCCAGCAGCCCGGGACATCCCTCGGAGCTGTTTTTT. Translation gives CASSPGHPSELFF.

The V and J genes are TRBV7-2 and TRBJ2-3; TRBD2 aligns across 10 bases. Trimming took 7 bases from V and 1 from J; bases not matched to a gene: 5. The CDR3 length is 15 residues. Germline CDR1 and CDR2: SGHTA and FQGNSA. CDR3 protein: CASINSGGRTDTQYF. Here the CDR3 DNA reads TGTGCCAGCATCAATAGCGGGGGGCGCACAGATACGCAGTATTTT. Filled out from reference TRBV7-2 and TRBJ2-3, the complete variable domain reads GAGVSQSPSNKVTEKGKDVELRCDPISGHTALYWYRQSLGQGLEFLIYFQGNSAPDKSGLPSDRFSAERTGGSVSTLTIQRTQQEDSAVYLCASINSGGRTDTQYFGPGTRLTVL.

The chain employs TRBV6-4 and TRBJ1-5, with a tentative D call TRBD1 (5 bases). Germline CDR1 reads MRHNA; CDR2 reads SNTAGT. V gave up 6 bases and J gave up 4 bases, with 16 bases separating them. The CDR3 spans 15 residues. The CDR3 loop reads CASRGPPSGNQPQHF. As DNA, the CDR3 is TGTGCCAGCAGGGGGCCGCCAAGTGGGAATCAGCCCCAGCATTTT.

As regards this clone: At the DNA level, this CDR3 is encoded by other sequences in the same sample as well. This rearrangement joins TRBV7-9 to TRBJ2-2; tentatively, D is TRBD1 (7 bases). V dropped 4 bases and J dropped 1 base, with 10 bases sitting between them. The CDR3 covers 15 residues. Germline V CDR1 and CDR2: SEHNR, FQNEAQ (reference sequence). The DNA of the CDR3 is TGTGCCAGCAGCTCCCAGGGGGGGAACACCGGGGAGCTGTTTTTT. Translating it yields CASSSQGGNTGELFF. Supplemented by reference TRBV7-9 and TRBJ2-2, the full variable domain reads DTGVSQNPRHKITKRGQNVTFRCDPISEHNRLYWYRQTLGQGPEFLTYFQNEAQLEKSRLLSDRFSAERPKGSFSTLEIQRTEQGDSAMYLCASSSQGGNTGELFFGEGSRLTVL.

V and J are TRBV6-5 and TRBJ1-1; 8 nucleotides agree with TRBD1. Germline V gives CDR1 MNHEY, CDR2 SVGAGI. This CDR3 has 13 amino acids. The J segment lost 4 bases and the V segment lost 10 bases, leaving 8 bases of the junction unmatched. CDR3 DNA: TGTGCCACGCAGGGGGCGCGGGGCACTGAAGCTTTCTTT. Translating it yields CATQGARGTEAFF.

The V gene is TRBV7-9, the J gene TRBJ2-2, with D uncertain. The CDR3 has 15 residues. Per germline, CDR1 SEHNR and CDR2 FQNEAQ (reference sequence). Deletions cut 6 bases from V and 0 bases from J, with 11 bases between. CDR3: CASRVLLPNTGELFF. The CDR3 bases are TGTGCCAGCAGGGTGTTACTACCGAACACCGGGGAGCTGTTTTTT.

J is TRBJ2-7 and V is TRBV27; 8 nucleotides match TRBD1. Trimming took 4 bases from V and 5 from J; bases not matched to a gene: 13. The germline V gene has CDR1 MNHEY and CDR2 SMNVEV (reference sequence). The CDR3 is 16 residues long. The CDR3 DNA sequence: TGTGCCAGCAGTTGGGTGAGGGGCAGGGGGCTCGACGAGCAGTACTTC. It translates to CASSWVRGRGLDEQYF.

The V gene is TRBV20-1, the J gene TRBJ2-5, with unresolved D. The CDR3 runs 10 residues. Germline V gives CDR1 DFQATT, CDR2 SNEGSKA (reference sequence). Trimming removed 1 base from V and 5 bases from J, with 2 bases in between. CDR3 residues: CSARVETQYF. The DNA for the CDR3 is TGCAGTGCTAGAGTGGAGACCCAGTACTTC.